The entry below describes one T cell receptor beta chain. The record originates from a study of blood T cell repertoires in COVID-19. Across the study: Sites across the United States, Italy and Spain contributed samples from acute and convalescent COVID-19.

The germline CDR1 and CDR2 sequences are LGHDT and YNNKEL (reference sequence). CDR3 length: 17 residues. Unmatched junction bases numbered 6, after V lost 6 bases and J lost 0 bases. Assignments of participants to cohorts depended upon their own reported clinical history. In the authors' methods: Researchers report that nucleated cell counts were estimated from reference gene primer amplification. This table comes from immunoSEQ multiplex PCR, and its TCRdb copy is limited to in-frame clones, with some not included. V, J and clone size reflect that table, while D and trimming were determined from the DNA. The data show 350,000 to 500,000 clones, about 88% seen once.

V and J are TRBV3-1 (or the pseudogene TRBV3-2) and TRBJ2-1, with 12 bases matching TRBD2. The sequence derives from a woman younger than 30 who had been exposed to COVID-19. Material for sequencing was PBMCs or T cells enriched from blood (not recorded which). CDR3 coding DNA: TGTGCCAGCAGTACTAGCGGGAGGATCAGCTCCTACAATGAGCAGTTCTTC. Protein product: CASSTSGRISSYNEQFF.